A selection of T cell receptor beta chains follows, all from one sample in a study of CD8 T cells in seronegative destructive rheumatoid arthritis. The protocol was immunoSEQ multiplex PCR, while the TCRdb copy is restricted to in-frame clones and leaves out a portion. The data show roughly 13,000 clones, roughly four fifths seen once. Sequences were obtained from CD8+ T cells from blood. These receptors were obtained from a woman aged 30 to 50 with seronegative destructive rheumatoid arthritis. Both conserved end residues are trimmed from each CDR3.

v_gene: TRBV30; j_gene: TRBJ2-5; CDR3aa: ARGLNQETQY
v_gene: TRBV5-1; j_gene: TRBJ2-1; CDR3aa: ASSLYRDTPYNEQF
v_gene: TRBV4-1; j_gene: TRBJ2-3; CDR3aa: ASSHLAGTDTQY
v_gene: TRBV6-1; j_gene: TRBJ2-7; CDR3aa: ASSALAGSSYEQY
v_gene: TRBV4-1; j_gene: TRBJ2-7; CDR3aa: ASSQARSYEQY
v_gene: TRBV7-9; j_gene: TRBJ2-7; CDR3aa: ASSSSGGALEQY
v_gene: TRBV7-9; j_gene: TRBJ2-5; CDR3aa: ASSPSRGVDTQY
v_gene: TRBV6-4; j_gene: TRBJ2-1; CDR3aa: ASSDGMEGNEQF
v_gene: TRBV11-2; j_gene: TRBJ2-1; CDR3aa: ASTLGLAGFTGEQF
v_gene: TRBV5-1; j_gene: TRBJ2-3; CDR3aa: ASSLEMITDTQY
v_gene: TRBV19; j_gene: TRBJ1-1; CDR3aa: ASTPGGTEAF
v_gene: TRBV6-6; j_gene: TRBJ1-1; CDR3aa: ASSLGQGEAF
v_gene: TRBV5-4; j_gene: TRBJ2-7; CDR3aa: ASSFQGAYEQY
v_gene: TRBV6-5; j_gene: TRBJ1-1; CDR3aa: ASSYVDRYMNTEAF
v_gene: TRBV10-3; j_gene: TRBJ2-3; CDR3aa: AISPSGGAADTQY
v_gene: TRBV19; j_gene: TRBJ1-1; CDR3aa: ASSIPDRATEAF
v_gene: TRBV19; j_gene: TRBJ1-5; CDR3aa: ASRMGVGQPQH
v_gene: TRBV7-7; j_gene: TRBJ2-1; CDR3aa: ASSLEMTGYNEQF
v_gene: TRBV28; j_gene: TRBJ1-6; CDR3aa: ASSPQGGNSPLH
v_gene: TRBV13; j_gene: TRBJ1-1; CDR3aa: ASSLSGSVNTEAF
v_gene: TRBV4-1; j_gene: TRBJ1-1; CDR3aa: ASSQVAGGNTEAF
v_gene: TRBV18; j_gene: TRBJ1-6; CDR3aa: ASSLGGQYLH
v_gene: TRBV4-2; j_gene: TRBJ1-3; CDR3aa: ASSLGTTDSGNTIY
v_gene: TRBV27; j_gene: TRBJ1-2; CDR3aa: ASSNLGGLIDGYT
v_gene: TRBV2; j_gene: TRBJ2-1; CDR3aa: ASGWTSGSGSYNEQF
v_gene: TRBV19; j_gene: TRBJ2-4; CDR3aa: ASSIDPLGDKNIQY
v_gene: TRBV5-6; j_gene: TRBJ1-1; CDR3aa: ASSLDLPDTEAF
v_gene: TRBV7-9; j_gene: TRBJ2-7; CDR3aa: ASSLGQFYEQY
v_gene: TRBV4-1; j_gene: TRBJ1-1; CDR3aa: ASSHGSPEAF
v_gene: TRBV6-5; j_gene: TRBJ1-5; CDR3aa: ASSYDRDSQPQH
v_gene: TRBV11-2; j_gene: TRBJ1-4; CDR3aa: ASSLRGEKLF
v_gene: TRBV28; j_gene: TRBJ2-7; CDR3aa: ASSLYQTGPPYEQY
v_gene: TRBV4-1; j_gene: TRBJ2-7; CDR3aa: ASSRLVTPSSYEQY
v_gene: TRBV5-1; j_gene: TRBJ1-6; CDR3aa: ASRLQATYNSPLH
v_gene: TRBV4-1; j_gene: TRBJ2-2; CDR3aa: ASSHTNTGELF
v_gene: TRBV28; j_gene: TRBJ2-1; CDR3aa: ASSYRGYQANEQF
v_gene: TRBV4-1; j_gene: TRBJ2-5; CDR3aa: ASSQETSEVETQY
v_gene: TRBV28; j_gene: TRBJ2-3; CDR3aa: ASSLAGQGTDTQY
v_gene: TRBV7-9; j_gene: TRBJ2-2; CDR3aa: ASSLAGTGAYGELF
v_gene: TRBV27; j_gene: TRBJ2-7; CDR3aa: ASSPLSGTGPLGQY
v_gene: TRBV6-6; j_gene: TRBJ1-1; CDR3aa: ASSTDHRQGRTEAF
v_gene: TRBV5-1; j_gene: TRBJ2-7; CDR3aa: ASGLEAGGEQY
v_gene: TRBV4-2; j_gene: TRBJ2-1; CDR3aa: ASSQDELAGGSSYNEQF
v_gene: TRBV28; j_gene: TRBJ1-6; CDR3aa: ASAVLLNSPLH
v_gene: TRBV6-4; j_gene: TRBJ2-3; CDR3aa: ASSLSGGSDTQY
v_gene: TRBV7-3; j_gene: TRBJ1-2; CDR3aa: ASSLGLNYGYT
v_gene: TRBV7-9; j_gene: TRBJ2-4; CDR3aa: ASSPNPGTGENIQY
v_gene: TRBV6-5; j_gene: TRBJ1-6; CDR3aa: ASSPGTGGNSPLH
v_gene: TRBV4-2; j_gene: TRBJ1-1; CDR3aa: ASSPGDQGGTEAF
v_gene: TRBV4-1; j_gene: TRBJ2-2; CDR3aa: ASSQLLAGGNTGELF
v_gene: TRBV6-5; j_gene: TRBJ2-5; CDR3aa: ASSYPGETQY
v_gene: TRBV6-6; j_gene: TRBJ2-1; CDR3aa: ASSSSGRKDEQF
v_gene: TRBV10-3; j_gene: TRBJ2-6; CDR3aa: AISTSPSGANVLT